These 27 T cell receptor beta chains were sequenced from one sample in a study of OX40 agonist ivuxolimab in advanced cancers. Measured with immunoSEQ multiplex PCR; TCRdb has only the in-frame clones, and not every one. The data show about 48,000 clones, 65% to 85% seen once. The source was CD4+ or CD8+ T cells sorted from blood, collected in a trial of the OX40 agonist ivuxolimab. These receptors all come from an adult with an advanced solid tumor such as melanoma, head and neck, liver or kidney cancer.

This chain links TRBV19 with TRBJ1-6; D call uncertain. This CDR3 is 14 amino acids long. Between the trimmed V and J ends, which lost 4 bases and 7 bases, there was a span of 11 bases. Germline V gene data show CDR1 as LNHDA and CDR2 as SQIVND (reference sequence). CDR3 region: CASSTSGPNSPLHF. The DNA of the CDR3 is TGTGCCAGTAGTACGTCCGGACCGAATTCACCCCTCCACTTT.

V and J are TRBV6-5 and TRBJ1-1; D is unresolved. Germline loops: CDR1 MNHEY, CDR2 SVGAGI. The CDR3 spans 13 residues. V lost 6 bases, J lost 4 bases, and 12 bases lay in between. CDR3 residues: CASRADRSTEAFF. The CDR3 nucleotides are TGTGCCAGCAGAGCTGACCGGTCCACTGAAGCTTTCTTT.

This chain connects TRBV20-1 to TRBJ1-1; D is undetermined. The V end was cut by 1 base, the J end by 7 bases, with 7 bases between. Germline values: CDR1 DFQATT, CDR2 SNEGSKA (reference sequence). The CDR3 contains 11 residues. The CDR3 nucleotides read TGCAGTGCTAGAGGGACGGGTGAAGCTTTCTTT. It codes for CSARGTGEAFF.

Concerning this clone: The same CDR3 is also encoded by other DNA sequences in this sample. The chain recombines TRBV30 with TRBJ1-5; TRBD1 agrees at 10 bases. The CDR3 extends over 14 amino acids. Germline CDR1 is GTSNPN and CDR2 is SVGIG (reference sequence). This CDR3 reads CACDRTGGNQPQHF. CDR3 in DNA: TGTGCTTGCGACCGGACAGGGGGGAATCAGCCCCAGCATTTT. The complete variable domain, with remaining parts taken from reference TRBV30 and TRBJ1-5, reads SQTIHQWPATLVQPVGSPLSLECTVEGTSNPNLYWYRQAAGRGLQLLFYSVGIGQISSEVPQNLSASRPQDRQFILSSKKLLLSDSGFYLCACDRTGGNQPQHFGDGTRLSIL.

This chain connects TRBV7-6 to TRBJ2-2; 10 positions match TRBD2. Germline CDR1 is SGHVS and CDR2 is FNYEAQ. With V trimmed by 2 bases and J by 7 bases, 7 bases remained unmatched. The CDR3 is 16 residues long. As DNA, the CDR3 is TGTGCCAGCAGCTTACCGAGCGGGGGGGCATTCGGGGAGCTGTTTTTT. It translates to CASSLPSGGAFGELFF.

This rearrangement joins TRBV7-8 to TRBJ1-6; the D gene is possibly TRBD1 (6 bases). This CDR3 is built from 16 residues. Per germline, CDR1 SGHVS and CDR2 FQNEAQ. Trimming pared 3 bases from V and 6 bases from J, leaving 15 bases between. CDR3 region: CASSFDRRHPNSPLHF. The CDR3 nucleotides are TGTGCCAGCAGCTTCGACAGGCGCCATCCTAATTCACCCCTCCACTTT.

By share, this clone ranks as medium-sized. This chain connects TRBV5-6 to TRBJ2-7, with unresolved D. The germline V gene encodes CDR1 SGHDT and CDR2 YYEEEE. V shed 4 bases and J shed 3 bases, with 14 bases lying between them. This CDR3 has 14 amino acids. CDR3 loop: CASSHTGPDYEQYF. DNA of the CDR3: TGTGCCAGCAGCCATACTGGGCCCGACTACGAGCAGTACTTC.

The chain combines TRBV20-1 with TRBJ1-2, with a tentative D call TRBD1 (5 bases). The CDR3 contains 11 residues. Germline V CDR1 and CDR2: DFQATT, SNEGSKA (reference sequence). CDR3 coding DNA: TGCGGACACGCCGGCGGGAGTGGCTACACCTTC. This encodes CGHAGGSGYTF.

The gene calls are TRBV30 and TRBJ2-3, with D hard to call. The CDR3 loop spans 15 amino acids. From germline, CDR1 is GTSNPN and CDR2 SVGIG (reference sequence). The V and J ends lost 2 bases and 0 bases respectively, with 12 bases between them. The CDR3: CAWSNTGGSTDTQYF. The CDR3 coding sequence is TGTGCCTGGAGTAACACTGGCGGTAGCACAGATACGCAGTATTTT. Full variable domain (rest looked up from reference TRBV30 and TRBJ2-3): SQTIHQWPATLVQPVGSPLSLECTVEGTSNPNLYWYRQAAGRGLQLLFYSVGIGQISSEVPQNLSASRPQDRQFILSSKKLLLSDSGFYLCAWSNTGGSTDTQYFGPGTRLTVL.

The sample holds a few counts of this clone. Other nucleotide sequences from this sample produce the same CDR3. V gene TRBV10-3 combines with J gene TRBJ2-5; D gene unclear. The germline gives CDR1 ENHRY, CDR2 SYGVKD. The CDR3 runs 11 residues. With 2 bases removed from V and 5 bases from J, the gap between germline ends came to 3 bases. This CDR3 is CAISERETQYF. CDR3 nucleotide sequence: TGTGCCATCAGTGAGCGGGAGACCCAGTACTTC.

This chain links TRBV30 with TRBJ1-2; D is uncertain. CDR1 GTSNPN and CDR2 SVGIG come from the germline V gene (reference sequence). The V and J ends lost 1 base and 7 bases respectively, with 7 bases between them. CDR3 length: 11 residues. CDR3 DNA: TGTGCCTGGAGTGAAGGCGCTGGCTACACCTTC. Protein sequence: CAWSEGAGYTF.

The rearrangement uses TRBV7-9 and TRBJ1-3; D remains ambiguous. CDR1 is SEHNR and CDR2 is FQNEAQ in the germline V gene (reference sequence). The CDR3 has 13 amino acids. The V and J ends lost 4 bases and 4 bases respectively, with 8 bases between them. The DNA of the CDR3 is TGTGCCAGCAGCTCGTCGTCCGGAAACACCATATATTTT. It encodes CASSSSSGNTIYF.

On this clone itself: One junction end disagrees with the germline gene, perhaps due to a read error. In nucleotides, the CDR3 is TGCGCCAGCAGCCAAGTGGGTGTAGGCTCTGGAAACACCATATATTTT. Residues: CASSQVGVGSGNTIYF. The chain recombines TRBV11-2 with TRBJ1-3; D not resolved. Germline CDR1 reads SGHAT; CDR2 reads FQNNGV. The CDR3 contains 16 residues.

This clone was counted a single time. This chain uses TRBV14 with TRBJ2-3; 10 bases map to TRBD1. The CDR3 is made up of 17 amino acids. J was trimmed by 5 bases and V by 0 bases; bases with no gene match: 8. The germline CDR1 and CDR2 sequences are SGHDN and FVKESK. The CDR3 DNA is TGTGCCAGCAGCCAAGATTTGGGACAGGGGTCGGGAGATACGCAGTATTTT. Translating gives CASSQDLGQGSGDTQYF.

This chain joins TRBV4-1 and TRBJ1-4; unclear D gene. The CDR3 spans 12 residues. The V and J ends lost 4 bases and 8 bases respectively, with 8 bases between them. The germline V gene has CDR1 MGHRA and CDR2 YSYEKL. The CDR3 nucleotides read TGCGCCAGCAGCCCCTCAACCGAAAAACTGTTTTTT. Translated: CASSPSTEKLFF.

The V and J genes are TRBV7-2 and TRBJ1-2; no firm D call. This CDR3 is built from 14 residues. Germline V gene lookup returns CDR1 SGHTA and CDR2 FQGNSA. Trimming removed 5 bases at V and 4 bases at J, with 14 bases between. The CDR3 DNA sequence: TGTGCCAGCAGCCAGCCCCCCAATATCTATGGCTACACCTTC. Translation: CASSQPPNIYGYTF. Based on the CDR3 plus reference TRBV7-2 and TRBJ1-2, the full variable domain is GAGVSQSPSNKVTEKGKDVELRCDPISGHTALYWYRQSLGQGLEFLIYFQGNSAPDKSGLPSDRFSAERTGGSVSTLTIQRTQQEDSAVYLCASSQPPNIYGYTFGSGTRLTVV.

The chain couples TRBV7-9 to TRBJ2-1; the D is unclear. Germline V gene lookup returns CDR1 SEHNR and CDR2 FQNEAQ (reference sequence). V was cut by 3 bases and J by 8 bases, with 2 bases left in between. The CDR3 has 10 residues. CDR3 DNA: TGTGCCAGCAGCTTGTATGAGCAGTTCTTC. Translating gives CASSLYEQFF.

The chain combines TRBV4-3 with TRBJ2-2; D is ambiguous. CDR1 LGHNA and CDR2 YSLEER come from the germline V gene. V gave up 1 base and J gave up 6 bases, with 3 bases separating them. The CDR3 extends over 12 amino acids. The CDR3 region is CASSQVAGELFF. The CDR3 DNA is TGCGCCAGCAGCCAAGTTGCCGGGGAGCTGTTTTTT.

This clone was detected only a few times. The rearrangement links TRBV5-6 to TRBJ1-5, with 7 positions matching TRBD1. Germline V gene data show CDR1 as SGHDT and CDR2 as YYEEEE. The length of the CDR3 is 15 residues. V lost 4 bases and J lost 4; bases outside the gene matches: 8. The CDR3 loop is CASSTRTGGNQPQHF. The CDR3 DNA follows: TGTGCCAGCAGCACCAGGACAGGTGGGAATCAGCCCCAGCATTTT.

The chain combines TRBV19 with TRBJ1-1; D may be TRBD1 (5 bases). Per germline, CDR1 LNHDA and CDR2 SQIVND (reference sequence). V lost 3 bases and J 3 bases, leaving 8 bases between the germline ends. The CDR3 contains 13 residues. The CDR3 DNA sequence: TGTGCCAGTAGTATTAGCAGGGACACTGAAGCTTTCTTT. This codes for CASSISRDTEAFF.

The chain carries TRBV25-1 and TRBJ1-6, with D possibly matching TRBD1 (5 bases). V lost 6 bases to trimming and J lost 7 bases, with 19 bases between them. The germline V gene encodes CDR1 MGHDK and CDR2 SYGVNS. The CDR3 runs 16 residues. The CDR3 reads CASSFRGGPGNSPLHF. CDR3 nucleotide sequence: TGTGCCAGCAGCTTTCGGGGCGGCCCTGGAAATTCACCCCTCCACTTT.

This chain connects TRBV2 to TRBJ2-7; TRBD2 might be the D (6 bases). Between the trimmed V and J ends, which lost 6 bases and 7 bases, there was a span of 22 bases. Per the germline V gene, CDR1 is SNHLY and CDR2 is FYNNEI. The CDR3 runs to 15 residues. CDR3: CASRQGWGDLFEQYF. CDR3 nucleotides: TGTGCCAGCAGGCAAGGGTGGGGGGACCTTTTTGAGCAGTACTTC.

The chain is built from TRBV9 and TRBJ2-5; TRBD2 matches at 16 bases. V lost 3 bases to trimming and J lost 0 bases; unmatched junction nucleotides: 2. Germline V lookup: CDR1 SGDLS, CDR2 YYNGEE. CDR3 size: 17 residues. CDR3 amino acids: CASSAGTSGGDQETQYF. CDR3 nucleotides: TGTGCCAGCAGCGCCGGGACTAGCGGGGGGGACCAAGAGACCCAGTACTTC.

This clone was seen just once. The rearrangement links TRBV30 to TRBJ1-5; the match to TRBD1 covers 9 bases. Germline V gene lookup returns CDR1 GTSNPN and CDR2 SVGIG (reference sequence). There are 13 residues in the CDR3. The J segment lost 5 bases and the V segment lost 4 bases, leaving 3 bases of the junction unmatched. The DNA of the CDR3 is TGTGCCTGGACCACAGGGGGCGATCAGCCCCAGCATTTT. It encodes CAWTTGGDQPQHF.

This clone has only a few counts. The V and J genes are TRBV21-1 and TRBJ2-7; the D segment call TRBD1 is taken from the table without a DNA check. TRBV21-1 is shown as a pseudogene. The CDR3 contains 15 residues. CDR3 loop: CASSSDRQGGNEQYF. The CDR3 DNA is TGTGCCAGCAGCTCGGATCGACAGGGCGGGAACGAGCAGTACTTC.

This sequence joins TRBV6-5 and TRBJ2-5; 8 positions match TRBD2. Trimming at V came to 5 bases and at J to 2 bases, leaving 7 bases not matched to a gene. The CDR3 totals 15 residues. In germline, CDR1 is MNHEY, CDR2 SVGAGI. The CDR3 DNA reads as TGTGCCAGCAGTAAAGGGCGGGGGGTGCAAGAGACCCAGTACTTC. It yields the protein CASSKGRGVQETQYF.

CDR3 residues: CASSATRDRVAKNIQYF. The CDR3 bases are TGTGCCAGCAGTGCCACCCGGGACAGGGTAGCCAAAAACATTCAGTACTTC. The rearrangement joins TRBV6-1 to TRBJ2-4; 9 bases fit TRBD1. The V gene end was trimmed by 4 bases and the J gene end by 0 bases; junction bases not matched to a gene: 7. Germline assignment: CDR1 MNHNS and CDR2 SASEGT. CDR3 length: 17 residues.